This is a list of T cell receptor beta chains from one sample in a study of blood T cell repertoires in COVID-19. Some clones are missing from TCRdb's copy, which holds only in-frame ones; the method was immunoSEQ multiplex PCR. The table has 200,000 to 300,000 clones, about 86% seen once; the top ten hold almost 2%. The sample taken for sequencing was peripheral blood. These receptors were taken from a man younger than 45 with active or convalescent COVID-19. CDR3s include the opening cysteine and the closing phenylalanine or tryptophan. The D gene is left open where the match is weak. Size values are once, few and many counts, or a class for expanded clones, and some rows have none.

TRBJ1-2 | . | TRBD1 | TRBV6-5 | TGTGCCAGCAGTTACTCGGGACAGACCTCCTCCTATGGCTACACCTTC | CASSYSGQTSSYGYTF
TRBJ1-2 | . | . | TRBV28 | TGTGCCAGCAGTTTCCCCCAAGGACAGTTGAACTATGGCTACACCTTC | CASSFPQGQLNYGYTF
TRBJ1-3 | few | . | TRBV10-1 | TGCGCCAGCAGGGCTGCCTCTGGAAACACCATATATTTT | CASRAASGNTIYF
TRBJ2-7 | . | . | TRBV7-9 | TGTGCCAGCAGCTTAGACTTGGGGAGGTCCTACGAGCAGTACTTC | CASSLDLGRSYEQYF
TRBJ1-6 | few | . | TRBV5-4 | TGTGCCAGCAGCTTGGGTTATCTTTATAATTCACCCCTCCACTTT | CASSLGYLYNSPLHF
TRBJ1-2 | . | . | TRBV4-3 | TGCGCCAGCAGCCAAGAAAAGCGGGCGGCTAACTATGGCTACACCTTC | CASSQEKRAANYGYTF
TRBJ1-5 | . | . | TRBV9 | TGTGCCAGCAGCGCCGGTAATCAGCCCCAGCATTTT | CASSAGNQPQHF
TRBJ2-5 | . | TRBD1 | TRBV5-1 | TGCGCCAGCAGCTTACACAGGGGTGAGACCCAGTACTTC | CASSLHRGETQYF
TRBJ2-1 | . | TRBD1 | TRBV3-1/TRBV3-2 | TGTGCCAGCAGCTCAATTTTCCCGGACAGGGTTTACAATGAGCAGTTCTTC | CASSSIFPDRVYNEQFF
TRBJ2-1 | . | TRBD2 | TRBV7-2 | TGTGCCAGCAGCTGGGGCGGACTAGAAGCAATGAGTGAGCAGTTCTTC | CASSWGGLEAMSEQFF
TRBJ1-5 | . | . | TRBV3-1/TRBV3-2 | TGTGCCAGCAGCCGCGGCAGGGGTGACCAGCCCCAGCATTTT | CASSRGRGDQPQHF
TRBJ1-3 | . | . | TRBV11-3 | TGTGCCAGCAGCCGGACAGCTGGAAACACCATATATTTT | CASSRTAGNTIYF
TRBJ2-1 | . | TRBD1 | TRBV5-5 | TGTGCCAGCATGCGGACAGGGTACAATGAGCAGTTCTTC | CASMRTGYNEQFF
TRBJ1-6 | . | TRBD1 | TRBV19 | TGTGCCAGTAGTTTTGGGACAGGGAAAAATTCACCCCTCCACTTT | CASSFGTGKNSPLHF
TRBJ1-4 | . | . | TRBV2 | TGTGCCAGCAGTGCTTGGCAAGCCGGGGAAAAACTGTTTTTT | CASSAWQAGEKLFF
TRBJ2-3 | . | TRBD2 | TRBV5-1 | TGCGCCAGCAGCTTGGGAAGGCTAGCGGGGGGTATAACAGATACGCAGTATTTT | CASSLGRLAGGITDTQYF
TRBJ1-3 | . | . | TRBV5-1 | TGCGCCAGCAGCTCCTACTCCACAGACTCTGGAAACACCATATATTTT | CASSSYSTDSGNTIYF
TRBJ1-2 | . | . | TRBV27 | TGTGCCTTGGAGGGGTATAGTGGCTACACCTTC | CALEGYSGYTF
TRBJ2-7 | . | TRBD2 | TRBV3-1/TRBV3-2 | TGTGCCAGCAGCCAACTAGCGGGGGGGCTCGACGAGCAGTACTTC | CASSQLAGGLDEQYF
TRBJ2-7 | . | TRBD1 | TRBV7-6 | TGTGCCAGCAGCTTAGAGGGTCCAGGGGGCGTCTACGAGCAGTACTTC | CASSLEGPGGVYEQYF
TRBJ2-3 | once | TRBD2 | TRBV6-5 | TGTGCCAGCAGAAGGGACTACAGCTCGCTAGATACGCAGTATTTT | CASRRDYSSLDTQYF
TRBJ2-7 | few | . | TRBV19 | TGTGCCAGTAGGTCCACTAGCTCCGTTTTCGAGCAGTACTTC | CASRSTSSVFEQYF
TRBJ2-1 | few | . | TRBV25-1 | TGTGCCAGCAGTGGTAGGGCGGGCCAAGACAATGAGCAGTTCTTC | CASSGRAGQDNEQFF
TRBJ1-2 | . | TRBD1 | TRBV30 | TGTGCCTGCCCAGGGACAGAAAAGATTAACTATGGCTACACCTTC | CACPGTEKINYGYTF
TRBJ1-5 | . | . | TRBV7-9 | TGTGCCAGCAGCGAACAGGGAGCTCAGCCCCAGCATTTT | CASSEQGAQPQHF
TRBJ2-7 | . | . | TRBV6-6 | TGTGCCAGCAGTTACTCGTCAAACTACCAGGGGGAGCAGTACTTC | CASSYSSNYQGEQYF
TRBJ1-6 | . | TRBD1 | TRBV18 | TGTGCCAGCTCACCTGACAGGGACGGTTCACCCCTCCACTTT | CASSPDRDGSPLHF
TRBJ1-2 | . | . | TRBV6-5 | TGTGCCAGCACCTTGTCGGGGGGTACGGACTATGGCTACACCTTC | CASTLSGGTDYGYTF
TRBJ2-7 | . | TRBD2 | TRBV7-2 | TGTGCCAGCAGCTACCCCTCTAGCGGGACCTCCTACGAGCAGTACTTC | CASSYPSSGTSYEQYF
TRBJ2-2 | few | TRBD1 | TRBV24-1 | TGTGCCACCAGTGATCCCCAGGGGGAAATATTCGGGGAGCTGTTTTTT | CATSDPQGEIFGELFF
TRBJ1-6 | . | . | TRBV5-4 | TGTGCCAGCAGCCACGACTCGGGGAATTCACCCCTCCACTTT | CASSHDSGNSPLHF
TRBJ1-4 | . | TRBD1 | TRBV15 | TGTGCCACCAGCAGCGGCGCCGGTCGGCGCAATAAACAGGGGGTTAATGAAAAACTGTTTTTT | CATSSGAGRRNKQGVNEKLFF
TRBJ1-3 | . | TRBD1 | TRBV6-1 | TGTGCCAGCAGTGACCGACAGGGGATGAGGTCGTCTGGAAACACCATATATTTT | CASSDRQGMRSSGNTIYF
TRBJ1-5 | . | . | TRBV18 | TGTGCCAGCTCACCCGCACAAAACGCTCAGCCCCAGCATTTT | CASSPAQNAQPQHF
TRBJ2-2 | . | TRBD1 | TRBV5-1 | TGCGCCAGCAGCTTGGCCCCCACAGGGGTCGTCACCGGGGAGCTGTTTTTT | CASSLAPTGVVTGELFF
TRBJ1-2 | few | TRBD1 | TRBV30 | TGTGCCTGGTGGGGGGACGGCTCAGGGACAGAAGGCTACACCTTC | CAWWGDGSGTEGYTF
TRBJ2-5 | . | TRBD2 | TRBV18 | TGTGCCAGCTCACCAGCGGGGGGTCGTACCCAGTACTTC | CASSPAGGRTQYF
TRBJ2-4 | . | TRBD1 | TRBV5-1 | TGCGCCAGCAGCTTAGTTCAGGGGGCGGTGAACATTCAGTACTTC | CASSLVQGAVNIQYF
TRBJ2-1 | . | TRBD2 | TRBV4-1 | TGCGCCAGCAGCCAAGATCTCCTTTCAGCGGGGGGGCCTGATGAGCAGTTCTTC | CASSQDLLSAGGPDEQFF
TRBJ1-6 | . | TRBD1 | TRBV5-6 | TGTGCCAGCAGCCTGGGACAGGGGGTAGCCCTCCACTTT | CASSLGQGVALHF
TRBJ2-2 | . | TRBD2 | TRBV3-1/TRBV3-2 | TGTGCCAGCAGCCATCGTCGTGGCGGGGGGAACACCGGGGAGCTGTTTTTT | CASSHRRGGGNTGELFF